The 32 T cell receptor beta chains listed next were all sequenced from one sample in a study of T-cell memory formation after mild COVID-19 (dated by TCRdb to 2020 to 2022). Libraries were made using 5' RACE. The run used an Illumina NovaSeq 6000. In-frame beta chains were kept once TCRdb had trimmed the public reads at Q25 with fastp and called clones with MiXCR. Every CDR3 protein is listed once, alongside the most common genes and DNA of its rows. The sample contains some 410,000 distinct CDR3 sequences, about a quarter of them found a single time. The ten largest clonotypes hold around 12% of the sample. The sample comprised PBMCs or a T cell subset sorted from them (not recorded which). These receptors were collected from an adult woman who had mild COVID-19 (a few samples of this study predate the infection). The sample titles of this study are shuffled in the database, so cell type and time point are left out; the donor was told from shared clones.

The chain recombines TRBV5-6 with TRBJ2-1, with a possible D match to TRBD1 (11 bases). Germline V gene sequence: CDR1 SGHDT, CDR2 YYEEEE. Between the trimmed V and J ends, which lost 4 bases and 4 bases, there was a span of 21 bases. This CDR3 spans 17 amino acids. CDR3 in amino acids: CASSVAGGQGVYNEQFF. CDR3 bases: TGTGCCAGCAGCGTAGCGGGGGGACAGGGGGTGTACAATGAGCAGTTCTTC.

This clonotype has a handful of counts. The V call is TRBV5-1, the J call TRBJ1-1, with no clear D. CDR1 is SGHRS and CDR2 is YFSETQ in the germline V gene. Trimming stripped 3 bases from V and 10 bases from J, with 10 bases between. The CDR3 is 11 residues long. The CDR3: CASSSEYSAFF. CDR3 DNA sequence: TGCGCCAGCAGCTCGGAATACTCAGCTTTCTTT.

J is TRBJ1-3 and V is TRBV20-1; possible D gene TRBD1, 6 bases. V shed 0 bases and J shed 4 bases, with 13 bases lying between them. This CDR3 has 15 residues. Germline CDR1 DFQATT, CDR2 SNEGSKA (reference sequence). This CDR3 is CSARDLSRGGNTIYF. The CDR3 DNA follows: TGCAGTGCTAGAGATCTGTCCAGGGGCGGAAACACCATATATTTT.

This clonotype occurred a few times. The chain combines TRBV29-1 with TRBJ2-3; a weak D match, TRBD2 (6 bases). Germline CDR1 SQVTM, CDR2 ANQGSEA. Trimming took 3 bases from V and 6 from J, leaving 13 bases between them. The CDR3 runs 13 residues. The CDR3 DNA sequence: TGCAGCGTTGATTCTGGGAGCGGGGATACGCAGTATTTT. It specifies CSVDSGSGDTQYF.

The rearrangement links TRBV20-1 to TRBJ2-1; 10 nucleotides align to TRBD2. Germline assignment: CDR1 DFQATT and CDR2 SNEGSKA (reference sequence). The CDR3 has 15 residues. With 3 bases clipped from V and 9 bases from J, the junction kept 11 bases outside the gene matches. CDR3: CSARGTSGDRGEQFF. CDR3 nucleotides: TGCAGTGCTAGGGGTACTAGCGGGGACCGGGGTGAGCAGTTCTTC.

This clonotype was seen many times. The V gene is TRBV7-9, the J gene TRBJ2-1; TRBD1 might be the D (6 bases). This CDR3 contains 15 residues. V was pared by 7 bases and J by 3 bases, with 16 bases between. Germline CDR1 SEHNR, CDR2 FQNEAQ (reference sequence). The CDR3 sequence is CASTGYREGYNEQFF. In DNA form, the CDR3 reads TGTGCCAGCACCGGGTACAGGGAAGGCTACAATGAGCAGTTCTTC. Complete variable domain (other parts from reference TRBV7-9 and TRBJ2-1): DTGVSQNPRHKITKRGQNVTFRCDPISEHNRLYWYRQTLGQGPEFLTYFQNEAQLEKSRLLSDRFSAERPKGSFSTLEIQRTEQGDSAMYLCASTGYREGYNEQFFGPGTRLTVL.

CDR3 protein: CSARDLRAGGPYEQYF. The CDR3 nucleotides are TGCAGTGCTAGAGATCTAAGAGCGGGAGGCCCCTACGAGCAGTACTTC. The chain has TRBV20-1 and TRBJ2-7; TRBD2 aligns across 9 bases. J lost 2 bases, V lost 0 bases, and 8 bases had no gene match. This CDR3 region has 16 residues. The germline CDR1 and CDR2 sequences are DFQATT and SNEGSKA (reference sequence).

This clonotype was counted ten times or more. The J gene is TRBJ2-2, the V gene TRBV5-1; 8 bases match TRBD2. The V segment lost 0 bases and the J segment 6 bases; nucleotides outside the gene matches: 4. CDR3 length equals 15 residues. Germline V CDR1 and CDR2: SGHRS, YFSETQ. CDR3 nucleotides: TGCGCCAGCAGCTTGGAAGCGGGAGTCCCCGGGGAGCTGTTTTTT. This gives the protein CASSLEAGVPGELFF. Filled out from reference TRBV5-1 and TRBJ2-2, the complete variable domain reads KAGVTQTPRYLIKTRGQQVTLSCSPISGHRSVSWYQQTPGQGLQFLFEYFSETQRNKGNFPGRFSGRQFSNSRSEMNVSTLELGDSALYLCASSLEAGVPGELFFGEGSRLTVL.

The chain links TRBV20-1 to TRBJ2-6, with D hard to call. The CDR3 runs 17 residues. Per germline, CDR1 DFQATT and CDR2 SNEGSKA (reference sequence). The V and J ends lost 6 bases and 1 base respectively, with 19 bases between them. CDR3 nucleotide sequence: TGCAGTGCCCCAGGATTTTTAGCTTCGTCTGGGGCCAACGTCCTGACTTTC. It translates to CSAPGFLASSGANVLTF.

The chain combines TRBV6-5 with TRBJ1-1; 9 positions agree with TRBD1. The trim removed 6 bases at V and 9 bases at J, leaving 8 bases unmatched. The germline CDR1 and CDR2 sequences are MNHEY and SVGAGI. The length of the CDR3 is 13 residues. CDR3 loop: CASRSGTGRKAFF. CDR3 DNA: TGTGCCAGCAGGTCCGGGACAGGGCGAAAAGCTTTCTTT.

This chain joins TRBV25-1 and TRBJ2-2, with D maybe TRBD1 (5 bases). Germline V gene sequence: CDR1 MGHDK, CDR2 SYGVNS. V lost 6 bases to trimming and J lost 0 bases, with 14 bases between them. CDR3 length equals 16 residues. CDR3 sequence: CASRPSSTANTGELFF. CDR3 DNA: TGTGCCAGCAGGCCTTCCTCGACAGCGAACACCGGGGAGCTGTTTTTT.

V gene TRBV7-8 combines with J gene TRBJ2-5; 8 positions match TRBD2. V dropped 4 bases and J dropped 1; count of bases not matched to a gene: 2. Germline V gene sequence: CDR1 SGHVS, CDR2 FQNEAQ. CDR3 length equals 14 residues. The CDR3 spells CASSYGTSQETQYF. The CDR3 coding sequence is TGTGCCAGCAGCTATGGGACTAGCCAAGAGACCCAGTACTTC.

This clonotype was counted between two and nine times. The chain couples TRBV12-3 or TRBV12-4 to TRBJ2-7, with TRBD2 matching 11 bases. The CDR3 extends over 13 amino acids. V lost 4 bases and J lost 9; bases outside the gene matches: 5. The CDR3 loop is CASSSASGGPQYF. The CDR3 coding sequence is TGTGCCAGCAGTTCCGCTAGCGGGGGGCCGCAGTACTTC.

The V call is TRBV27, the J call TRBJ2-4, with D uncertain. V lost 3 bases and J lost 7, with 16 bases in between. The CDR3 spans 15 residues. Germline CDR1 is MNHEY and CDR2 is SMNVEV (reference sequence). CDR3 DNA sequence: TGTGCCAGCAGTTTGACACCGCAGGCTGAGAACATTCAGTACTTC. Translating gives CASSLTPQAENIQYF.

The rearrangement links TRBV5-5 to TRBJ2-5; D ambiguous. The germline V and J ends were trimmed by 2 bases and 2 bases, with 19 bases remaining between them. Germline loops: CDR1 SGHKS, CDR2 YYEKEE (reference sequence). CDR3 length: 17 residues. CDR3 sequence (DNA): TGTGCCAGCAGCTTTGGGCGCGCATTCCTCCAACAAGAGACCCAGTACTTC. This translates into CASSFGRAFLQQETQYF. The whole variable domain, remainder taken from reference TRBV5-5 and TRBJ2-5, is DAGVTQSPTHLIKTRGQQVTLRCSPISGHKSVSWYQQVLGQGPQFIFQYYEKEERGRGNFPDRFSARQFPNYSSELNVNALLLGDSALYLCASSFGRAFLQQETQYFGPGTRLLVL.

A single count supports this clonotype. This chain uses TRBV12-3 or TRBV12-4 with TRBJ2-1, with TRBD2 matching over 11 bases. The CDR3 is made up of 15 amino acids. The V and J ends lost 5 bases and 7 bases, in that order; junction bases with no gene match: 7. CDR3 sequence: CASSRLAGNWNEQFF. The CDR3 region has the DNA TGTGCCAGCAGTCGACTAGCGGGGAACTGGAATGAGCAGTTCTTC.

This chain connects TRBV11-2 to TRBJ2-3; 9 nucleotides line up with TRBD2. From germline, CDR1 is SGHAT and CDR2 FQNNGV. Losses at the gene ends were 8 bases for V and 4 bases for J; bases not matched to a gene: 10. CDR3 size: 15 residues. The CDR3 nucleotides read TGTGCCAGCGGGGGGCTAGCGGGATTGGCAGATACGCAGTATTTT. Its translation: CASGGLAGLADTQYF.

V usage is TRBV10-3 and J usage is TRBJ2-3; a possible D gene is TRBD2 (5 bases). The germline CDR1 and CDR2 sequences are ENHRY and SYGVKD. The CDR3 contains 15 residues. V was shortened by 6 bases and J by 0 bases, with 13 bases between the two germline ends. CDR3 sequence reads: CAISHRELSTDTQYF. The CDR3 nucleotides read TGTGCCATCAGCCATCGGGAACTCAGCACAGATACGCAGTATTTT.

V and J are TRBV29-1 and TRBJ1-4, with D unclear. CDR3 length: 11 amino acids. Germline V gene sequence: CDR1 SQVTM, CDR2 ANQGSEA. The V gene lost 4 bases and the J gene lost 4 bases, with 4 bases spanning the gap. The CDR3 nucleotides are TGCAGCGTTGTAGTTAATGAAAAACTGTTTTTT. Protein: CSVVVNEKLFF. Full variable domain (rest looked up from reference TRBV29-1 and TRBJ1-4): SAVISQKPSRDICQRGTSLTIQCQVDSQVTMMFWYRQQPGQSLTLIATANQGSEATYESGFVIDKFPISRPNLTFSTLTVSNMSPEDSSIYLCSVVVNEKLFFGSGTQLSVL.

The CDR3 spells CATGTGVGQPQHF. In nucleotides, the CDR3 is TGTGCCACCGGTACAGGGGTTGGTCAGCCCCAGCATTTT. J is TRBJ1-5 and V is TRBV24-1; 7 bases align to TRBD1. The J segment lost 6 bases and the V segment lost 9 bases, leaving 7 bases of the junction unmatched. This CDR3 has 13 amino acids. Germline loops: CDR1 KGHDR, CDR2 SFDVKD.

This clonotype was picked up a small number of times. This chain joins TRBV12-3 or TRBV12-4 and TRBJ2-7; 10 bases match TRBD1. After removal of 4 bases from V and 5 bases from J, the junction contained 11 bases not matched to a gene. The CDR3 sequence is 16 residues long. The CDR3 DNA follows: TGTGCCAGCAGTTCCCTGGGACAGGGGAGTCGCCACGAGCAGTACTTC. Amino acid sequence: CASSSLGQGSRHEQYF.

The rearrangement uses TRBV15 and TRBJ1-5; tentative D call: TRBD1 (5 bases). Germline CDR1 is LNHNV and CDR2 is YYDKDF (reference sequence). The V end lost 6 bases, the J end lost 2 bases, and 14 bases lay between the germline ends. The CDR3 runs 15 residues. For the CDR3, the DNA is TGTGCCACCAGGCCATACCGGGACGGCAATCAGCCCCAGCATTTT. Translated: CATRPYRDGNQPQHF.

The table lists this clonotype with a few counts. The J gene is TRBJ2-2, the V gene TRBV7-2; D unresolved. CDR1 is SGHTA and CDR2 is FQGNSA in the germline V gene. This CDR3 has 17 residues. With 3 bases removed from V and 2 bases from J, the gap between germline ends came to 16 bases. For the CDR3, the DNA is TGTGCCAGCAGCTTGTTTGTGTCGCTACAAAACACCGGGGAGCTGTTTTTT. Its translation is CASSLFVSLQNTGELFF.

The chain carries TRBV12-3 or TRBV12-4 and TRBJ2-3; no clear D gene. The CDR3 totals 14 residues. V was cut by 1 base and J by 5 bases, with 10 bases left in between. CDR3 region: CASSLGWVGDTQYF. Written as DNA, the CDR3 is TGTGCCAGCAGTTTAGGCTGGGTGGGAGATACGCAGTATTTT.

The rearrangement joins TRBV20-1 to TRBJ1-5, with D possibly matching TRBD1 (6 bases). The V gene lost 6 bases and the J gene lost 0 bases, with 18 bases spanning the gap. Germline lookup yields CDR1 DFQATT and CDR2 SNEGSKA (reference sequence). This CDR3 has 16 amino acids. This CDR3 reads CSASRTVGASNQPQHF. The CDR3 DNA is TGCAGTGCCAGCCGGACGGTGGGGGCTAGCAATCAGCCCCAGCATTTT.

This clonotype showed up just a few times. The rearrangement joins TRBV7-9 to TRBJ1-1; D is ambiguous. CDR1 is SEHNR, CDR2 FQNEAQ, per germline (reference sequence). Trimming stripped 5 bases from V and 3 bases from J, with 13 bases between. The CDR3 runs 14 residues. CDR3 loop: CASSHSPGDTEAFF. Written as DNA, the CDR3 is TGTGCCAGCAGCCACTCCCCGGGAGACACTGAAGCTTTCTTT.

In DNA, the CDR3 is TGTGCCAGCAGCTCCTTGGGGGCTAGCGGGATCCGGGGGGAGACCCAGTACTTC. This gives the protein CASSSLGASGIRGETQYF. V is TRBV7-2 and J is TRBJ2-5; 9 nucleotides agree with TRBD2. Germline V lookup: CDR1 SGHTA, CDR2 FQGNSA. The CDR3 totals 18 residues. V lost 4 bases and J lost 5; bases outside the gene matches: 17.

This clonotype showed up just a few times. The V and J genes are TRBV7-6 and TRBJ1-3, with 7 bases matching TRBD1. The CDR3 runs to 17 residues. In germline, CDR1 is SGHVS, CDR2 FNYEAQ. Unmatched junction bases numbered 8, after V lost 3 bases and J lost 0 bases. The CDR3 nucleotides read TGTGCCAGCAGCTTCCCGTGGACAGGCACCTCTGGAAACACCATATATTTT. This encodes CASSFPWTGTSGNTIYF.

V gene TRBV12-3 or TRBV12-4 combines with J gene TRBJ1-1; weak D call: TRBD1 (5 bases). V lost 1 base, J lost 8 bases, and 14 bases lay in between. The CDR3 runs to 14 residues. DNA for the CDR3: TGTGCCAGCAGTTTAGGTTTCCGAAACAGGGAAGCTTTCTTT. This gives the protein CASSLGFRNREAFF.

The chain is built from TRBV5-1 and TRBJ2-7; 7 bases fit TRBD1. This CDR3 spans 15 amino acids. From germline, CDR1 is SGHRS and CDR2 YFSETQ. V lost 2 bases to trimming and J lost 4 bases; unmatched junction nucleotides: 9. The DNA for the CDR3 is TGCGCCAGCAGCTTCCTGGGACAGAATGGTTACGAGCAGTACTTC. Protein: CASSFLGQNGYEQYF.

The rearrangement joins TRBV9 to TRBJ2-5; D might be TRBD2 (6 bases). Trimming left V 1 base short and J 4 bases short, with 11 bases between. This CDR3 has 14 residues. In germline, CDR1 is SGDLS, CDR2 YYNGEE. CDR3 sequence (DNA): TGTGCCAGCAGCGTACCGGGACTTCCAGAGACCCAGTACTTC. It encodes CASSVPGLPETQYF.

The V call is TRBV12-3 or TRBV12-4, the J call TRBJ2-7, with D possibly called TRBD1 or TRBD2 (5 bases each). Trimming took 6 bases from V and 1 from J, leaving 13 bases between them. The length of the CDR3 is 14 residues. The CDR3 sequence is CASSYRGESYEQYF. The DNA for the CDR3 is TGTGCCAGCAGCTACCGAGGGGAATCCTACGAGCAGTACTTC.